The clone carrying this TCR beta chain was counted many times. The germline gene is not matched at one end of the junction; a read error may be the cause. The germline gives CDR1 ENHRY, CDR2 SYGVKD. This CDR3 has 13 residues. The data were obtained in a study of T cells in Graves' hyperthyroidism and ophthalmopathy. RNA transcripts were the template for amplifying TCR beta CDR3 regions. A set of HTBI primers served as the primers for a first-round RT-PCR of the TCR CDR3. TCRdb reprocessed the multiplex PCR reads via MiXCR and lists one record per CDR3 protein. The sample shows 350,000 or so distinct CDR3 sequences, 15% to 20% of them seen only once.

This clonotype was sampled from a woman aged 35 to 49 with Graves' ophthalmopathy. Material: blood. V and J are TRBV10-3 and TRBJ2-7; D is possibly TRBD1 (7 bases). The CDR3 DNA reads as TGTGCCAGCACGCGGGACAGCACCTACGAGCGGTACTTC. Its translation is CASTRDSTYERYF.